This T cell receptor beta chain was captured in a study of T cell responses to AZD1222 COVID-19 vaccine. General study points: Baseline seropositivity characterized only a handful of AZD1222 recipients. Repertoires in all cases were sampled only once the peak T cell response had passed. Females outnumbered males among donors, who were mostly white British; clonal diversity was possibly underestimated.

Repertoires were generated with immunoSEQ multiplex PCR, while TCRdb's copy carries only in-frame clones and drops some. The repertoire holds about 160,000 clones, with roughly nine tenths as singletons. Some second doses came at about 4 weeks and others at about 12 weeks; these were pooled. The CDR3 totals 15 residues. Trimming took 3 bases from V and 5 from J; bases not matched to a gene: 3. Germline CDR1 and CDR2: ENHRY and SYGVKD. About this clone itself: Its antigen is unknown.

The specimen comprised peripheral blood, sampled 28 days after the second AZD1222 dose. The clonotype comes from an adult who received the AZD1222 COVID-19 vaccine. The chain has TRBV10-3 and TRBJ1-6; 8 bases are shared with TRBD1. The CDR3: CAISDQGAHNSPLHF. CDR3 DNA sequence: TGTGCCATCAGTGACCAGGGGGCACATAATTCACCCCTCCACTTT.